The 26 T cell receptor beta chains given below trace back to one sample, sequenced in a study of cytomegalovirus exposure and HLA in healthy donors. The study ran its PCR with 60 Vbeta and 13 Jbeta primers. The data were produced by immunoSEQ multiplex PCR, yet TCRdb's version contains in-frame clones alone and is incomplete. The specimen's table records tens of thousands of clones. The specimen sequenced was PBMCs. These receptors all stem from a man aged 25-45 years in good health and CMV-seropositive.

The CDR3 region has the DNA TGCGCCAGCAGCCAAGACAGGGCGAAGCCCCAGCATTTT. Translation gives CASSQDRAKPQHF. The V call is TRBV4-1, the J call TRBJ1-5; D possibly corresponds to TRBD1 (5 bases). Trimming pared 0 bases from V and 8 bases from J, leaving 8 bases between. The CDR3 consists of 13 residues. Germline loops: CDR1 MGHRA, CDR2 YSYEKL.

The chain links TRBV4-2 to TRBJ2-7; D possibly corresponds to TRBD2 (5 bases). Germline CDR1 and CDR2: LGHNA and YNFKEQ. The CDR3 runs to 14 residues. V shed 3 bases and J shed 2 bases, with 11 bases lying between them. CDR3 sequence (DNA): TGTGCCAGCAGCCATGGTAGCGCCGCCTACGAGCAGTACTTC. Translating it yields CASSHGSAAYEQYF.

The chain recombines TRBV4-2 with TRBJ2-1; 12 bases match TRBD2. Germline trimming cut 6 bases from V and 5 bases from J; bases unmatched to any gene: 5. This CDR3 region has 15 residues. Germline V CDR1 and CDR2: LGHNA, YNFKEQ. CDR3 coding DNA: TGTGCCAGCAGGCTAGCGGGGGGGCCTGACAATGAGCAGTTCTTC. Its translation: CASRLAGGPDNEQFF.

The V gene is TRBV6-1, the J gene TRBJ1-1; D gene unclear. V was cut by 6 bases and J by 1 base, with 12 bases left in between. Germline assignment: CDR1 MNHNS and CDR2 SASEGT. The CDR3 has 14 residues. The CDR3 nucleotides are TGTGCCAGCAGCTTATACACAGAGAACACTGAAGCTTTCTTT. This translates into CASSLYTENTEAFF.

The V call is TRBV5-5, the J call TRBJ2-7; the match to TRBD1 covers 12 bases. V was clipped by 4 bases and J by 6 bases; unmatched bases: 11. This CDR3 is 16 amino acids long. The germline CDR1 and CDR2 sequences are SGHKS and YYEKEE (reference sequence). The CDR3 is CASSRDTGTGGREQYF. CDR3 in DNA: TGTGCCAGCAGCAGAGATACCGGGACAGGGGGCCGCGAGCAGTACTTC. Based on the CDR3 plus reference TRBV5-5 and TRBJ2-7, the full variable domain is DAGVTQSPTHLIKTRGQQVTLRCSPISGHKSVSWYQQVLGQGPQFIFQYYEKEERGRGNFPDRFSARQFPNYSSELNVNALLLGDSALYLCASSRDTGTGGREQYFGPGTRLTVT.

This chain connects TRBV6-1 to TRBJ2-4, with 8 bases that match TRBD1. The CDR3 has 19 amino acids. V lost 2 bases to trimming and J lost 0 bases; unmatched junction nucleotides: 12. Germline V gene sequence: CDR1 MNHNS, CDR2 SASEGT. The CDR3 reads CASSERGDRGPSAKNIQYF. In DNA form, the CDR3 reads TGTGCCAGCAGTGAACGGGGAGACAGGGGACCATCAGCCAAAAACATTCAGTACTTC.

The chain uses TRBV7-9 and TRBJ2-5; TRBD1 matches 8 bases. CDR1 SEHNR and CDR2 FQNEAQ come from the germline V gene (reference sequence). The CDR3 contains 14 residues. With V trimmed by 6 bases and J by 4 bases, 7 bases remained unmatched. In nucleotides, the CDR3 is TGTGCCAGCAGAAGGGGACAGGCCGGAGAGACCCAGTACTTC. The encoded protein is CASRRGQAGETQYF.

The V gene is TRBV6-5, the J gene TRBJ1-2, with D tentatively TRBD1 (6 bases). Germline CDR1 reads MNHEY; CDR2 reads SVGAGI. Trimming cost V 7 bases and J 8 bases, with 20 bases left between them. The CDR3 sequence is 14 residues long. CDR3 sequence reads: CASTGEQGRMGYTF. The CDR3 nucleotides are TGTGCCAGCACCGGAGAACAGGGAAGGATGGGCTACACCTTC.

DNA of the CDR3: TGTGCCAGCAGCGCCGCCGGGGAGGGGTTCCTCCTCCACTTT. Its protein is CASSAAGEGFLLHF. This sequence joins TRBV5-5 and TRBJ1-6, with a possible D match to TRBD1 (5 bases). V lost 4 bases and J 15 bases, leaving 20 bases between the germline ends. CDR1 is SGHKS and CDR2 is YYEKEE in the germline V gene (reference sequence). CDR3 length equals 14 residues.

The rearrangement links TRBV5-1 to TRBJ2-1, with a tentative D call TRBD2 (5 bases). The CDR3 is 12 amino acids. Germline values: CDR1 SGHRS, CDR2 YFSETQ. Trimming shortened V by 7 bases and J by 6 bases, and 11 bases separated the two germline ends. In nucleotides, the CDR3 is TGCGCCAGCTGGGAAGGGAGCAATGAGCAGTTCTTC. This translates into CASWEGSNEQFF.

This chain joins TRBV30 and TRBJ2-7; no definite D call. The CDR3 is 16 amino acids. Germline V gene lookup returns CDR1 GTSNPN and CDR2 SVGIG (reference sequence). The germline V and J ends were trimmed by 1 base and 3 bases, with 19 bases remaining between them. The chain's CDR3 is CAWSAQSSWANYEQYF. As DNA, the CDR3 is TGTGCCTGGAGTGCCCAGAGCTCATGGGCAAACTACGAGCAGTACTTC.

The chain links TRBV30 to TRBJ2-5; unclear D gene. The germline gives CDR1 GTSNPN, CDR2 SVGIG (reference sequence). The CDR3 runs 13 residues. V was clipped by 2 bases and J by 1 base, with 8 bases between them. CDR3 DNA sequence: TGTGCCTGGAGTCCCAGGCGCCAAGAGACCCAGTACTTC. It translates to CAWSPRRQETQYF.

The rearrangement joins TRBV6-5 to TRBJ1-2; tentative D call: TRBD1 (5 bases). The germline V gene encodes CDR1 MNHEY and CDR2 SVGAGI. Trimming left V 5 bases short and J 2 bases short, with 12 bases between. This CDR3 has 14 residues. The CDR3 spells CASSETDRNYGYTF. The CDR3 DNA follows: TGTGCCAGCAGTGAGACAGATCGGAACTATGGCTACACCTTC.

The V call is TRBV6-4, the J call TRBJ2-3; no firm D call. The CDR3 extends over 14 amino acids. The V gene's germline CDR1 is MRHNA and CDR2 SNTAGT. Trimming shortened V by 4 bases and J by 2 bases, and 10 bases separated the two germline ends. The CDR3 DNA reads as TGTGCCAGCAGTGTTTCAGGATTCACAGATACGCAGTATTTT. As protein: CASSVSGFTDTQYF.

The chain links TRBV5-1 to TRBJ1-4; TRBD1 aligns across 9 bases. J lost 8 bases, V lost 5 bases, and 7 bases had no gene match. In germline, CDR1 is SGHRS, CDR2 YFSETQ. CDR3 size: 14 residues. The CDR3 sequence is CASSTGQGVEKLFF. CDR3 coding DNA: TGCGCCAGCAGTACGGGACAGGGAGTCGAAAAACTGTTTTTT.

The gene calls are TRBV5-1 and TRBJ2-1; TRBD2 might be the D (6 bases). Trimming stripped 0 bases from V and 8 bases from J, with 12 bases between. The germline V gene has CDR1 SGHRS and CDR2 YFSETQ. The CDR3 has 14 amino acids. The CDR3 is CASSLVSGEYEQFF. Written as DNA, the CDR3 is TGCGCCAGCAGCTTGGTGTCGGGAGAATATGAGCAGTTCTTC.

This sequence joins TRBV30 and TRBJ2-3, with TRBD2 matching over 8 bases. The CDR3 is 15 residues long. Trimming at V came to 3 bases and at J to 3 bases, leaving 8 bases not matched to a gene. From germline, CDR1 is GTSNPN and CDR2 SVGIG (reference sequence). The CDR3 nucleotides are TGTGCCTGGAGCCACCGGGAGGGCCAAACAGATACGCAGTATTTT. This translates into CAWSHREGQTDTQYF.

The chain carries TRBV7-3 and TRBJ2-2, with 13 bases identical to TRBD2. The germline gives CDR1 SGHTA, CDR2 FQGTGA. Trimming at V came to 5 bases and at J to 3 bases, leaving 9 bases not matched to a gene. The CDR3 runs to 18 residues. CDR3 DNA sequence: TGTGCCAGCAGCAGTAGCCTGGGACTAGCGGGATACACCGGGGAGCTGTTTTTT. It specifies CASSSSLGLAGYTGELFF.

The chain links TRBV19 to TRBJ1-1, with D maybe TRBD1 (6 bases). From germline, CDR1 is LNHDA and CDR2 SQIVND (reference sequence). The CDR3 contains 13 residues. V was trimmed by 6 bases and J by 0 bases, leaving 8 bases between them. CDR3 coding DNA: TGTGCCAGTAGATCAGGGGTGAACACTGAAGCTTTCTTT. It specifies CASRSGVNTEAFF.

The chain links TRBV6-6 to TRBJ1-5; D is perhaps TRBD1 (5 bases). The V end lost 6 bases, the J end lost 3 bases, and 15 bases lay between the germline ends. Germline CDR1 MNHNY, CDR2 SVGAGI (reference sequence). This CDR3 has 15 residues. As DNA, the CDR3 is TGTGCCAGCAGCCAACTGGGGGGTGACAATCAGCCCCAGCATTTT. It codes for CASSQLGGDNQPQHF.

The gene calls are TRBV18 and TRBJ2-7; a possible D gene is TRBD2 (7 bases). Germline V gives CDR1 KGHSH, CDR2 LQKENI. The CDR3 runs 16 residues. Trimming left V 2 bases short and J 0 bases short, with 14 bases between. The CDR3 is CASSPGGASSSYEQYF. The DNA for the CDR3 is TGTGCCAGCTCACCAGGGGGGGCCTCAAGCTCCTACGAGCAGTACTTC.

This chain joins TRBV9 and TRBJ2-3; possible D gene TRBD2, 5 bases. The V gene lost 3 bases and the J gene lost 4 bases, with 18 bases spanning the gap. Germline V gene lookup returns CDR1 SGDLS and CDR2 YYNGEE. The CDR3 runs to 16 residues. CDR3 DNA sequence: TGTGCCAGCAGCGCCCAAACTAGGGCGAAGGCAGATACGCAGTATTTT. It codes for CASSAQTRAKADTQYF.

This chain links TRBV5-1 with TRBJ1-4, with 7 bases fitting TRBD1. The CDR3 runs to 16 residues. Germline values: CDR1 SGHRS, CDR2 YFSETQ. V dropped 3 bases and J dropped 0; count of bases not matched to a gene: 5. The CDR3 spells CASSSGGVATNEKLFF. CDR3 bases: TGCGCCAGCAGCTCAGGGGGAGTTGCAACTAATGAAAAACTGTTTTTT.

A remark on this clone: This specimen includes other DNA sequences encoding the same CDR3. CDR3 region: CASSRGVGPDTQYF. The DNA for the CDR3 is TGTGCCAGTAGTAGGGGCGTGGGTCCAGATACGCAGTATTTT. The V call is TRBV19, the J call TRBJ2-3; D might be TRBD1 (5 bases). Germline V gene lookup returns CDR1 LNHDA and CDR2 SQIVND (reference sequence). There are 14 residues in the CDR3. V dropped 4 bases and J dropped 4 bases, with 12 bases sitting between them.

The chain carries TRBV5-4 and TRBJ2-5; a possible D gene is TRBD2 (5 bases). The CDR3 sequence is 12 residues long. The germline V and J ends were trimmed by 5 bases and 1 base, with 6 bases remaining between them. Germline values: CDR1 SGHNT, CDR2 YYREEE (reference sequence). As DNA, the CDR3 is TGTGCCAGCAGAAGCGGCCAAGAGACCCAGTACTTC. This translates into CASRSGQETQYF.

The CDR3 loop reads CASSPLAGGPNEQFF. CDR3 bases: TGCGCCAGCAGCCCCTTAGCGGGGGGGCCGAATGAGCAGTTCTTC. The chain joins TRBV5-1 to TRBJ2-1; 11 bases line up with TRBD2. J was trimmed by 7 bases and V by 4 bases; bases with no gene match: 7. CDR1 SGHRS and CDR2 YFSETQ come from the germline V gene. The CDR3 is 15 residues long.